A single sample is the source of the 18 T cell receptor beta chains below, sequenced in a study of identifying expanded T cells in peripheral blood. Data came from immunoSEQ multiplex PCR; TCRdb stores just in-frame clones and leaves some out. The sample lists about 86,000 clones; about 85% were seen once. Sequencing input: blood. The receptor set was obtained from a person aged 18 to 75 in good health.

The genes are TRBV5-5 and TRBJ2-5; D unclear. This CDR3 is built from 13 residues. The V end was cut by 1 base, the J end by 2 bases, with 6 bases between. CDR1 is SGHKS, CDR2 YYEKEE, per germline (reference sequence). The CDR3 DNA follows: TGTGCCAGCAGCTTGAGGGCGCAAGAGACCCAGTACTTC. This sequence encodes CASSLRAQETQYF.

The chain recombines TRBV10-2 with TRBJ1-2; TRBD1 agrees at 10 bases. Germline values: CDR1 WSHSY, CDR2 SAAADI. CDR3 length: 14 residues. The J segment lost 4 bases and the V segment lost 7 bases, leaving 6 bases of the junction unmatched. CDR3 nucleotides: TGCGCCAGCACTCCGGACAGGGGGGCCTATGGCTACACCTTC. This codes for CASTPDRGAYGYTF.

J is TRBJ2-5 and V is TRBV5-1, with D possibly called TRBD1 or TRBD2 (5 bases each). In germline, CDR1 is SGHRS, CDR2 YFSETQ. This CDR3 is 15 amino acids long. Trimming removed 0 bases at V and 5 bases at J, with 14 bases between. DNA for the CDR3: TGCGCCAGCAGCTTGGGAGGGGTGTTGGAGGAGACCCAGTACTTC. It encodes CASSLGGVLEETQYF.

The chain carries TRBV10-1 and TRBJ1-2; TRBD1 matches at 7 bases. Germline-derived CDR1 and CDR2 are WNHNN and SYGVQD (reference sequence). The CDR3 is 13 residues long. Trimming took 3 bases from V and 3 from J; bases not matched to a gene: 1. Written as DNA, the CDR3 is TGCGCCAGCAGTGAAGACAGGGACTATGGCTACACCTTC. Translating gives CASSEDRDYGYTF.

This clone appeared a single time. The chain recombines TRBV19 with TRBJ2-1; 12 bases agree with TRBD1. The V gene end was trimmed by 6 bases and the J gene end by 0 bases; junction bases not matched to a gene: 12. This CDR3 spans 19 amino acids. CDR1 and CDR2 (germline): LNHDA, SQIVND (reference sequence). For the CDR3, the DNA is TGTGCCAGTAGCGGAACCGGGACAGGGGGCTATAGCTCCTACAATGAGCAGTTCTTC. Translated: CASSGTGTGGYSSYNEQFF. The entire variable domain, with the rest obtained from reference TRBV19 and TRBJ2-1, is as follows: DGGITQSPKYLFRKEGQNVTLSCEQNLNHDAMYWYRQDPGQGLRLIYYSQIVNDFQKGDIAEGYSVSREKKESFPLTVTSAQKNPTAFYLCASSGTGTGGYSSYNEQFFGPGTRLTVL.

The sample holds a few counts of this clone. The DNA for the CDR3 is TGCGCCAGCAGCTTAAACAGGGGCCCTAACTATGGCTACACCTTC. Its translation is CASSLNRGPNYGYTF. This rearrangement joins TRBV5-1 to TRBJ1-2; 7 bases map to TRBD1. Trimming cost V 2 bases and J 0 bases; bases outside gene matches: 4. The germline CDR1 and CDR2 sequences are SGHRS and YFSETQ. The CDR3 sequence is 15 residues long. Full variable domain (outside the CDR3, taken from reference TRBV5-1 and TRBJ1-2): KAGVTQTPRYLIKTRGQQVTLSCSPISGHRSVSWYQQTPGQGLQFLFEYFSETQRNKGNFPGRFSGRQFSNSRSEMNVSTLELGDSALYLCASSLNRGPNYGYTFGSGTRLTVV.

This clone was observed a few times. The V and J genes are TRBV18 and TRBJ2-7; D perhaps matches TRBD1 (6 bases). This CDR3 is 14 amino acids long. CDR1 is KGHSH, CDR2 LQKENI, per germline. The ends were cut back, 0 bases at V and 3 bases at J, with 9 bases in the middle. CDR3 DNA sequence: TGTGCCAGCTCACCACCGCAGGGGAGCTACGAGCAGTACTTC. The encoded protein is CASSPPQGSYEQYF. Full variable domain (missing parts from reference TRBV18 and TRBJ2-7): NAGVMQNPRHLVRRRGQEARLRCSPMKGHSHVYWYRQLPEEGLKFMVYLQKENIIDESGMPKERFSAEFPKEGPSILRIQQVVRGDSAAYFCASSPPQGSYEQYFGPGTRLTVT.

This chain links TRBV5-5 with TRBJ1-1, with D uncertain. The V gene lost 4 bases and the J gene lost 1 base, with 20 bases spanning the gap. The CDR3 length is 17 residues. The germline V gene encodes CDR1 SGHKS and CDR2 YYEKEE (reference sequence). For the CDR3, the DNA is TGTGCCAGCAGCACTGGAGTATTTGGTCGGAGGAACACTGAAGCTTTCTTT. Protein: CASSTGVFGRRNTEAFF. The entire variable domain, with the rest obtained from reference TRBV5-5 and TRBJ1-1, is as follows: DAGVTQSPTHLIKTRGQQVTLRCSPISGHKSVSWYQQVLGQGPQFIFQYYEKEERGRGNFPDRFSARQFPNYSSELNVNALLLGDSALYLCASSTGVFGRRNTEAFFGQGTRLTVV.

V is TRBV4-3 and J is TRBJ2-1, with D possibly being TRBD1 (7 bases). Trimming removed 0 bases from V and 4 bases from J, with 19 bases in between. The CDR3 loop spans 18 amino acids. CDR1 is LGHNA, CDR2 YSLEER, per germline. The CDR3: CASSQDRRRDRKYNEQFF. The DNA of the CDR3 is TGCGCCAGCAGCCAAGATCGGAGGAGGGACAGAAAATACAATGAGCAGTTCTTC.

This chain uses TRBV4-3 with TRBJ2-1; 7 bases fit TRBD2. Trimming removed 1 base from V and 11 bases from J; junction bases left unmatched: 5. This CDR3 is built from 13 residues. The germline V gene encodes CDR1 LGHNA and CDR2 YSLEER. CDR3 sequence: CASSQAASGQQFF. The CDR3 DNA is TGCGCCAGCAGCCAAGCTGCTAGCGGCCAGCAGTTCTTC.

V and J are TRBV2 and TRBJ1-5, with D unresolved. V lost 6 bases, J lost 7 bases, and 19 bases lay in between. Germline CDR1 and CDR2: SNHLY and FYNNEI. The CDR3 is made up of 15 amino acids. In DNA, the CDR3 is TGTGCCAGCAGCCCGGGAGGCCCTAGGGCGCAGCCCCAGCATTTT. It codes for CASSPGGPRAQPQHF.

This clone came up once. The chain employs TRBV11-1 and TRBJ2-5; possible D gene TRBD2, 5 bases. The V end lost 1 base, the J end lost 5 bases, and 14 bases lay between the germline ends. The germline V gene encodes CDR1 SGHAT and CDR2 FQDESV (reference sequence). This CDR3 contains 15 residues. The CDR3 DNA follows: TGTGCCAGCAGCTTAGTACTCGGGGTAGAGGAGACCCAGTACTTC. This codes for CASSLVLGVEETQYF.

The chain links TRBV7-8 to TRBJ2-5; unclear D gene. The germline gives CDR1 SGHVS, CDR2 FQNEAQ. CDR3 size: 16 residues. Between the trimmed V and J ends, which lost 4 bases and 2 bases, there was a span of 17 bases. CDR3 in DNA: TGTGCCAGCAGCTCCGGGTGGGCTACCACTCAAGAGACCCAGTACTTC. This translates into CASSSGWATTQETQYF.

This clone was counted a single time. The V gene is TRBV5-1, the J gene TRBJ2-1; D remains unclear. Germline loops: CDR1 SGHRS, CDR2 YFSETQ. The V gene lost 5 bases and the J gene lost 0 bases, with 9 bases spanning the gap. The CDR3 length is 14 residues. CDR3: CASSALSSYNEQFF. Here the CDR3 DNA reads TGCGCCAGCAGTGCGTTAAGCTCCTACAATGAGCAGTTCTTC.

The chain combines TRBV6-1 with TRBJ2-7; D might be TRBD1 or TRBD2, each matching 7 bases. V lost 2 bases and J lost 5, with 22 bases in between. Germline assignment: CDR1 MNHNS and CDR2 SASEGT. CDR3 length: 17 residues. This CDR3 is CASSEQGGLTGLDEQYF. CDR3 in DNA: TGTGCCAGCAGTGAACAGGGGGGGTTGACAGGGCTGGACGAGCAGTACTTC.

This chain links TRBV2 with TRBJ2-2; 10 nucleotides agree with TRBD2. Germline V CDR1 and CDR2: SNHLY, FYNNEI. The CDR3 is 17 amino acids. The V segment lost 4 bases and the J segment 6 bases; nucleotides outside the gene matches: 11. The CDR3 coding sequence is TGTGCCAGCAGTGCTAACCAAGCGGGGGGGCCGTCCGGGGAGCTGTTTTTT. Residues: CASSANQAGGPSGELFF.

DNA for the CDR3: TGTGCCAGCAGCCCTGACAGGGCCTATGGCTACACCTTC. Its protein is CASSPDRAYGYTF. V usage is TRBV7-2 and J usage is TRBJ1-2, with 7 bases aligning to TRBD1. Germline V gene data show CDR1 as SGHTA and CDR2 as FQGNSA. Losses at the gene ends were 5 bases for V and 4 bases for J; bases not matched to a gene: 4. The length of the CDR3 is 13 residues.

This clone was seen repeatedly, ten times or more. The rearrangement uses TRBV6-1 and TRBJ1-4; D is unresolved. Trimming cost V 3 bases and J 10 bases, with 15 bases left between them. This CDR3 comprises 14 residues. Germline CDR1 MNHNS, CDR2 SASEGT. The CDR3 spells CASSDYMGNRKLFF. The CDR3 DNA reads TGTGCCAGCAGTGACTATATGGGAAATCGAAAACTGTTTTTT.